This T cell receptor beta chain appears in the sequencing data of a study of response to subunit inactivated influenza vaccine (dated by TCRdb to between 2017 and 2018). Notes on the research overall: To follow how T cells responded to a trivalent subunit inactivated influenza vaccine, the researchers relied on deep quantitative profiling of the T cell receptor repertoire.

A note on this clonotype: This clone's antigen is unknown. The sample holds no much larger clone one base away, and base qualities are not on file.

Findings and caveats that apply to the study as a whole: According to the authors, only a limited number of new T cells may be recruited by each seasonal influenza vaccination.

Library construction relied on RT-PCR. Sequencing was carried out with an Illumina HiSeq 2500. TCRdb reworked the public reads: Q25 trimming with fastp, MiXCR clone assembly, productive beta chains retained. Rows merge per CDR3 protein into single entries with the most common DNA and genes. This sample holds approximately 490,000 distinct CDR3 sequences; 7.2% were observed only once. About an eighth of the sample rests with the top ten. In the germline V gene (reference sequence), CDR1 corresponds to MNHEY and CDR2 to SMNVEV. The CDR3 numbers 16 residues from cysteine through phenylalanine. Of all the DNA, just the CDR3 is kept, 48 bases in frame from base 1. The V end gives up 0 bases and the J end 6 bases, leaving 5 bases in the junction not matched to a gene.

Here the chain combines TRBV27 and TRBJ2-2; 9 of the junction bases match TRBD1. Sequences were derived from PBMCs from blood, sampled roughly 24 months after vaccination. This receptor was identified in a man aged 45 to 70 who received an inactivated influenza vaccine. Donor details come from another sample of the same person, matched by shared clones. The DNA sequence is given as TGTGCCAGCAGTTTATCGGGACAGGGTAGGGCCGGGGAGCTGTTTTTT. This is translated as CASSLSGQGRAGELFF.